These T cell receptor beta chains were read from a single sample in a study of shared clonotypes between healthy human individuals. Only in-frame clones appear in the TCRdb table, and some are missing; sequencing was by immunoSEQ multiplex PCR. The table includes millions of clones, roughly 94% detected once. The sample was naive CD8+ T cells sorted from blood. These receptor sequences come from a man aged 18 to 35 in good health. Each CDR3 is given with its conserved first and last residue. A D gene is named only where the DNA matches it firmly. Some rows have no size entry. The others give once, few or many, or a class for an expanded clone.

V	J	length	size	D	CDR3	DNA
TRBV2	TRBJ2-5	14	.	.	CASRLGRQQETQYF	TGTGCCAGCAGGTTGGGGCGACAGCAAGAGACCCAGTACTTC
TRBV5-4	TRBJ2-3	13	.	.	CASSTDVPDTQYF	TGTGCCAGCAGCACTGACGTTCCCGATACGCAGTATTTT
TRBV19	TRBJ2-7	13	.	.	CASSGQDAYEQYF	TGTGCCAGTAGTGGGCAAGATGCCTACGAGCAGTACTTC
TRBV5-5	TRBJ1-1	14	.	.	CASSLVRVNTEAFF	TGTGCCAGCAGCTTGGTCAGGGTGAACACTGAAGCTTTCTTT
TRBV19	TRBJ2-7	14	.	TRBD1	CASTGGQGLYEQYF	TGTGCCAGTACGGGGGGACAGGGCCTCTACGAGCAGTACTTC
TRBV28	TRBJ1-5	13	.	.	CASSLPWIQPQHF	TGTGCCAGCAGTTTACCATGGATTCAGCCCCAGCATTTT
TRBV19	TRBJ1-1	18	.	.	CASSIEGSEGQWNTEAFF	TGTGCCAGTAGTATAGAGGGGTCGGAGGGGCAATGGAACACTGAAGCTTTCTTT
TRBV5-6	TRBJ1-2	11	.	.	CASSFTEGYTF	TGTGCCAGCAGCTTTACGGAGGGCTACACCTTC
TRBV18	TRBJ2-7	14	.	.	CASSPPFGSYEQYF	TGTGCCAGCTCACCACCTTTCGGGTCCTACGAGCAGTACTTC
TRBV27	TRBJ2-7	14	.	.	CASSPSGSLYEQYF	TGTGCCAGCAGTCCCTCGGGGTCCCTCTACGAGCAGTACTTC
TRBV27	TRBJ2-7	13	once	TRBD1	CASSYRTGSEQYF	TGTGCCAGCAGTTACCGGACAGGGAGCGAGCAGTACTTC
TRBV27	TRBJ2-7	13	.	.	CASSLGGSFEQYF	TGTGCCAGCAGTTTAGGGGGGTCCTTCGAGCAGTACTTC
TRBV28	TRBJ1-1	17	.	.	CASSFAGDTKLNTEAFF	TGTGCCAGCAGTTTCGCAGGGGACACGAAACTGAACACTGAAGCTTTCTTT
TRBV4-3	TRBJ2-7	15	.	.	CASSQDRFPAYEQYF	TGCGCCAGCAGCCAAGACAGGTTCCCAGCCTACGAGCAGTACTTC
TRBV6-1	TRBJ2-1	16	.	TRBD2	CASSAEPGLAANEQFF	TGTGCCAGCAGTGCCGAACCGGGACTAGCGGCCAATGAGCAGTTCTTC
TRBV30	TRBJ1-1	12	.	.	CAWDDMGTEAFF	TGTGCCTGGGACGACATGGGCACTGAAGCTTTCTTT
TRBV27	TRBJ2-7	15	.	TRBD1	CASSSDRGMSYEQYF	TGTGCCAGCAGTTCAGACAGGGGGATGTCCTACGAGCAGTACTTC
TRBV7-9	TRBJ1-2	13	.	.	CASTQGIGYGYTF	TGTGCCAGCACACAGGGAATCGGCTATGGCTACACCTTC
TRBV5-6	TRBJ1-6	12	.	.	CASSLELGPLHF	TGTGCCAGCAGCTTGGAGCTAGGGCCCCTCCACTTT
TRBV6-6	TRBJ1-5	14	.	TRBD1	CASREGGGNQPQHF	TGTGCCAGCAGGGAAGGGGGCGGCAATCAGCCCCAGCATTTT
TRBV7-2	TRBJ2-2	16	.	TRBD2	CASSLLIAGGAGELFF	TGTGCCAGCAGCTTATTAATAGCGGGAGGGGCCGGGGAGCTGTTTTTT
TRBV10-2	TRBJ2-1	16	.	.	CASSDHEGAPYNEQFF	TGCGCCAGCAGTGATCACGAGGGAGCCCCCTACAATGAGCAGTTCTTC
TRBV29-1	TRBJ2-7	13	few	TRBD2	CSVVLAENYEQYF	TGCAGCGTTGTTCTAGCGGAAAACTACGAGCAGTACTTC